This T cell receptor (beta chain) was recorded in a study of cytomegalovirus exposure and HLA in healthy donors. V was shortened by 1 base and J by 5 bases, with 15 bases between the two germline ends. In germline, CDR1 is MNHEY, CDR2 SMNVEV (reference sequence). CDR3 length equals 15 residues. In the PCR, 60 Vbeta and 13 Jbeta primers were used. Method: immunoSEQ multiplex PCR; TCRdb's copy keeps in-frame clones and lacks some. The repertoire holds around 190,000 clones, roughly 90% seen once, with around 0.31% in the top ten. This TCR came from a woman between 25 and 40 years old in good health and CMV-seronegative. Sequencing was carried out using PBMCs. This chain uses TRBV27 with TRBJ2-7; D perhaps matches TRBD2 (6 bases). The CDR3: CASSLYKQRADEQYF. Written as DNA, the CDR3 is TGTGCCAGCAGTTTATATAAACAGCGGGCGGACGAGCAGTACTTC.